The sequence of this T cell receptor beta chain was determined in a study of T cells after yellow fever vaccination. General study points: Booster samples showed a return of most primary-vaccination clones (around 96% CD4, 85% to 90% CD8).

This clonotype was counted between two and nine times. The antigen is undetermined. V was clipped by 8 bases and J by 6 bases, with 20 bases between them. This CDR3 spans 15 amino acids. Germline lookup yields CDR1 SEHNR and CDR2 FQNEAQ (reference sequence). TCRdb independently ran MiXCR on the 5' RACE reads; one entry per CDR3 protein. The data show 310,000 or so distinct CDR3 sequences, with around 6.8% seen just once and roughly 19% held by the top ten. This TCR derives from a man younger than 30 who received the YFV17D yellow fever vaccine. Specimen: PBMCs, collected around 45 days after the first yellow fever vaccination. The V call is TRBV7-9, the J call TRBJ2-1; D not certain. The CDR3 protein is CASGTTEMFSNEQFF. The CDR3 nucleotides are TGTGCCAGCGGAACGACCGAGATGTTCTCCAATGAGCAGTTCTTC.